This is a list of T cell receptor beta chains from one sample in a study of T cells in localized non-small cell lung cancer. Clones were sequenced by immunoSEQ multiplex PCR, and TCRdb holds only the in-frame ones, with some missing. This sample has 35,000 to 50,000 clones, with around 90% found just once. Sequencing was performed on PBMCs, taken before any cancer treatment. Receptor source: a woman aged 40-75 years with stage II lung adenocarcinoma. The CDR3 runs from the conserved cysteine through the conserved F or W.

v_gene,j_gene,CDR3aa
TRBV28,TRBJ2-7,CASSLRAGRDDEQYF
TRBV6-1,TRBJ1-5,CASRSYIGNQPQHF
TRBV2,TRBJ1-2,CASSTDPQLYGYTF
TRBV9,TRBJ2-5,CASSAGQGNVETQYF
TRBV5-8,TRBJ2-7,CASSPGTGSTYEQYF
TRBV19,TRBJ2-7,CASSISGSGYEQYF
TRBV7-3,TRBJ1-1,CASSLNRNTEAFF
TRBV7-8,TRBJ2-7,CASSFRRGGSSYEQYF
TRBV6-1,TRBJ1-5,CASSVDTDSNQPQHF
TRBV19,TRBJ1-5,CASSGTENQPQHF
TRBV5-1,TRBJ2-3,CASSLQTSTDTQYF